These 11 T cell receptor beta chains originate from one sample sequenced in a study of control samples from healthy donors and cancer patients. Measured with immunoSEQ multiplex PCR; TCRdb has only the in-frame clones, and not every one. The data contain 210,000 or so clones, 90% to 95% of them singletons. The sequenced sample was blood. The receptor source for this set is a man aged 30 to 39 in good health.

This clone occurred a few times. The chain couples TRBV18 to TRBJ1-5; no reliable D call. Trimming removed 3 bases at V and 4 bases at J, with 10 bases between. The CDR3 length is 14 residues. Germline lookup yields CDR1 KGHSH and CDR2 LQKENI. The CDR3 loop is CASSPQKGNQPQHF. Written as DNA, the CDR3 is TGTGCCAGCTCACCCCAGAAGGGAAATCAGCCCCAGCATTTT.

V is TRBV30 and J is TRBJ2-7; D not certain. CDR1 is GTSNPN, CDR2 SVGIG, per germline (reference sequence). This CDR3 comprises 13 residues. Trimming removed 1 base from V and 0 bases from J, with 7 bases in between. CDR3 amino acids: CAWSDGGSYEQYF. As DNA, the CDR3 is TGTGCCTGGAGTGACGGTGGCTCCTACGAGCAGTACTTC.

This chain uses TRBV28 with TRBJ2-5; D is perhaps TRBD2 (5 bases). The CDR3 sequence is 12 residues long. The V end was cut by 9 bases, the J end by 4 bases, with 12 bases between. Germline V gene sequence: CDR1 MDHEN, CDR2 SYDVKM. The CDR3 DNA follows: TGTGCCAGTTCGACTACTTCAGAGACCCAGTACTTC. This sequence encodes CASSTTSETQYF.

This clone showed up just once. The CDR3 reads CASSRTVDTGELFF. The DNA for the CDR3 is TGTGCCAGCAGCCGGACAGTAGACACCGGGGAGCTGTTTTTT. The rearrangement links TRBV5-6 to TRBJ2-2; possibly TRBD1 for D (6 bases). CDR3 size: 14 residues. Germline V gene lookup returns CDR1 SGHDT and CDR2 YYEEEE. V lost 4 bases and J 3 bases, leaving 10 bases between the germline ends.

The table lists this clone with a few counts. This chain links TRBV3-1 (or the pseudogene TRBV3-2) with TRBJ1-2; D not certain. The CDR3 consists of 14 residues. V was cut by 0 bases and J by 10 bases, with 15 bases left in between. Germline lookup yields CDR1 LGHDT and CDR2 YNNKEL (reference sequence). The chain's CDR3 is CASSQEGSRRIYTF. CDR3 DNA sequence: TGTGCCAGCAGCCAAGAGGGGTCCCGAAGGATCTACACCTTC.

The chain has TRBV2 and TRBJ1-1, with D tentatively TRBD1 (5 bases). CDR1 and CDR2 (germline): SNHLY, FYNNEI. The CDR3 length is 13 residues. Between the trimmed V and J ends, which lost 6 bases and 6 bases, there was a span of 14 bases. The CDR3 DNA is TGTGCCAGCAGATCGGACAAGCCCCCTGAAGCTTTCTTT. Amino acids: CASRSDKPPEAFF.

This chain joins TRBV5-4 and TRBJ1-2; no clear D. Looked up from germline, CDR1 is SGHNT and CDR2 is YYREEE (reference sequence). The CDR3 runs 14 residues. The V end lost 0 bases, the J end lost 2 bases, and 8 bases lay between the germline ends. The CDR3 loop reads CASSLAFRNYGYTF. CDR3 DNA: TGTGCCAGCAGCTTGGCGTTCAGGAACTATGGCTACACCTTC. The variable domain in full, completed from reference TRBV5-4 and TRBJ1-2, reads ETGVTQSPTHLIKTRGQQVTLRCSSQSGHNTVSWYQQALGQGPQFIFQYYREEENGRGNFPPRFSGLQFPNYSSELNVNALELDDSALYLCASSLAFRNYGYTFGSGTRLTVV.

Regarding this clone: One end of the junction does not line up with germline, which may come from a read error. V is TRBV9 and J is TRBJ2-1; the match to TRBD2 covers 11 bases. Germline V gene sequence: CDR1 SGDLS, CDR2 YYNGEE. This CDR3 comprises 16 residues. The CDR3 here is CASSVGRLAGGNEQFF. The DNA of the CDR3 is TGTGCCAGCAGTGTAGGTCGGCTAGCGGGGGGCAATGAGCAGTTCTTC.

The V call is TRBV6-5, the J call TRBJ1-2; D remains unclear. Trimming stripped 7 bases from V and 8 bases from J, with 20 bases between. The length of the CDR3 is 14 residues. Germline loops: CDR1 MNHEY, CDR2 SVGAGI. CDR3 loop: CASNAGDGRWGYTF. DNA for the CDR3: TGTGCCAGCAACGCTGGGGATGGCAGATGGGGCTACACCTTC.

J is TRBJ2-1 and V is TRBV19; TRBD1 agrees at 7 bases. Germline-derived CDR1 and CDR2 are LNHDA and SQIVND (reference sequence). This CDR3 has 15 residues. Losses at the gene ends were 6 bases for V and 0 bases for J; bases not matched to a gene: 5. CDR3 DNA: TGTGCCAGTAGCAAACAGGGGAGCTCCTACAATGAGCAGTTCTTC. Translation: CASSKQGSSYNEQFF. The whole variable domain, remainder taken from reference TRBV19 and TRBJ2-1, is DGGITQSPKYLFRKEGQNVTLSCEQNLNHDAMYWYRQDPGQGLRLIYYSQIVNDFQKGDIAEGYSVSREKKESFPLTVTSAQKNPTAFYLCASSKQGSSYNEQFFGPGTRLTVL.

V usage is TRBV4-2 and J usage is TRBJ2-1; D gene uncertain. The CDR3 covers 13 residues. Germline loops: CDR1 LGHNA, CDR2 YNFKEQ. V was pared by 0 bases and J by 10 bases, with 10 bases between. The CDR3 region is CASSQEAKTEQFF. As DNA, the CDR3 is TGTGCCAGCAGCCAAGAGGCGAAGACAGAGCAGTTCTTC.